A single sample gave rise to the 13 T cell receptor beta chains below, sequenced in a study of pediatric ulcerative colitis (dated by TCRdb to the late 2010s). Library construction relied on the immunoSEQ multiplex PCR assay. TCRdb retrieved this table from immuneACCESS and kept in-frame rearrangements only. Not all clones are present; in checked studies, unresolved V genes account for under half, and no reason is known for the remainder. For this sample the table gives tens of thousands of clones, of which 85% to 90% were detected only once. The ten most abundant clones make up around 1.4% of the sample. The source material was blood. These receptors all come from a boy younger than 18 who was a control in a study of pediatric ulcerative colitis.

The gene calls are TRBV5-4 and TRBJ2-3, with 10 bases lining up with TRBD1. The J segment lost 4 bases and the V segment lost 4 bases, leaving 9 bases of the junction unmatched. Germline values: CDR1 SGHNT, CDR2 YYREEE (reference sequence). This CDR3 spans 16 amino acids. CDR3 bases: TGTGCCAGCAGCCCTTGGACAGGGGGAGTCGCAGATACGCAGTATTTT. Its protein is CASSPWTGGVADTQYF. Full variable domain (outside the CDR3, taken from reference TRBV5-4 and TRBJ2-3): ETGVTQSPTHLIKTRGQQVTLRCSSQSGHNTVSWYQQALGQGPQFIFQYYREEENGRGNFPPRFSGLQFPNYSSELNVNALELDDSALYLCASSPWTGGVADTQYFGPGTRLTVL.

In its sample, this clone was seen once. The rearrangement links TRBV28 to TRBJ2-1; 7 nucleotides align to TRBD2. This CDR3 is built from 14 residues. Trimming at V came to 6 bases and at J to 6 bases, leaving 8 bases not matched to a gene. Germline loops: CDR1 MDHEN, CDR2 SYDVKM. The CDR3: CASSGPGGLNEQFF. The CDR3 DNA reads as TGTGCCAGCAGCGGACCGGGAGGTCTCAATGAGCAGTTCTTC.

This sequence joins TRBV5-4 and TRBJ2-4; no reliable D call. Germline values: CDR1 SGHNT, CDR2 YYREEE (reference sequence). V was clipped by 4 bases and J by 3 bases, with 14 bases between them. The CDR3 contains 15 residues. CDR3 nucleotide sequence: TGTGCCAGCAGCCACCGGAGCTTAGGCAAAAACATTCAGTACTTC. This gives the protein CASSHRSLGKNIQYF.

This chain links TRBV4-3 with TRBJ1-1, with 7 bases fitting TRBD1. Trimming removed 3 bases from V and 6 bases from J; junction bases left unmatched: 13. The CDR3 runs to 16 residues. The germline gives CDR1 LGHNA, CDR2 YSLEER. The CDR3 sequence is CASSQEITGAKSEAFF. CDR3 DNA: TGCGCCAGCAGCCAGGAAATTACAGGGGCGAAATCTGAAGCTTTCTTT.

The chain recombines TRBV6-1 with TRBJ2-5; the match to TRBD1 covers 8 bases. The CDR3 has 15 residues. Germline trimming cut 5 bases from V and 5 bases from J; bases unmatched to any gene: 10. CDR1 MNHNS and CDR2 SASEGT come from the germline V gene. CDR3 protein: CASSPRTGGRETQYF. DNA of the CDR3: TGTGCCAGCAGTCCTCGAACAGGGGGGAGGGAGACCCAGTACTTC.

This clone was observed a handful of times. The chain uses TRBV27 and TRBJ1-1; D might be TRBD1 (5 bases). The germline V and J ends were trimmed by 3 bases and 7 bases, with 12 bases remaining between them. This CDR3 is 13 amino acids long. Germline CDR1 MNHEY, CDR2 SMNVEV (reference sequence). The CDR3 nucleotides are TGTGCCAGCAGTTTTTCGTTCGGGGGTGAAGCTTTCTTT. This translates into CASSFSFGGEAFF.

This clone was seen just once. The chain combines TRBV18 with TRBJ2-5; D tentatively fits TRBD1 or TRBD2 (6 bases each). The CDR3 is 19 amino acids. Germline lookup yields CDR1 KGHSH and CDR2 LQKENI. V was pared by 2 bases and J by 1 base, with 23 bases between. Here the CDR3 reads CASSPYSGVITDSQETQYF. The CDR3 nucleotides are TGTGCCAGCTCACCATACTCGGGGGTGATCACGGACAGCCAAGAGACCCAGTACTTC.

The gene calls are TRBV11-2 and TRBJ2-1; 12 bases line up with TRBD2. Germline V CDR1 and CDR2: SGHAT, FQNNGV. Germline trimming cut 1 base from V and 5 bases from J; bases unmatched to any gene: 6. This CDR3 has 17 residues. This CDR3 reads CASSLGWASGGDNEQFF. CDR3 nucleotide sequence: TGTGCCAGCAGCTTAGGTTGGGCTAGCGGGGGGGACAATGAGCAGTTCTTC.

This clone has just one count. This chain connects TRBV5-8 to TRBJ1-5, with D maybe TRBD1 (5 bases). The CDR3 contains 13 residues. Germline CDR1 SGHTS, CDR2 YDEGEE. With 2 bases removed from V and 6 bases from J, the gap between germline ends came to 9 bases. The CDR3 region is CASSLGAGQPQHF. Written as DNA, the CDR3 is TGTGCCAGCAGCTTAGGGGCGGGTCAGCCCCAGCATTTT. Full variable domain (outside the CDR3, taken from reference TRBV5-8 and TRBJ1-5): EAGVTQSPTHLIKTRGQQATLRCSPISGHTSVYWYQQALGLGLQFLLWYDEGEERNRGNFPPRFSGRQFPNYSSELNVNALELEDSALYLCASSLGAGQPQHFGDGTRLSIL.

This clone was observed a single time. The chain recombines TRBV9 with TRBJ1-1; a weak D match, TRBD1 (6 bases). Germline CDR1 SGDLS, CDR2 YYNGEE. Trimming stripped 3 bases from V and 5 bases from J, with 14 bases between. The CDR3 is 14 amino acids. The CDR3 sequence is CASSGGGAGTEAFF. In DNA form, the CDR3 reads TGTGCCAGCAGCGGCGGGGGCGCAGGAACTGAAGCTTTCTTT.

The V call is TRBV5-4, the J call TRBJ1-5; maybe TRBD1 (5 bases). The CDR3 totals 16 residues. Trimming cost V 4 bases and J 6 bases, with 20 bases left between them. The germline CDR1 and CDR2 sequences are SGHNT and YYREEE (reference sequence). In nucleotides, the CDR3 is TGTGCCAGCAGCACAAGCCCGGGACCCCAGATTCAGCCCCAGCATTTT. Residues: CASSTSPGPQIQPQHF.

The J gene is TRBJ2-3, the V gene TRBV6-5, with D tentatively TRBD1 or TRBD2 (5 bases each). V was clipped by 2 bases and J by 6 bases, with 12 bases between them. The CDR3 spans 14 residues. Per germline, CDR1 MNHEY and CDR2 SVGAGI. The CDR3: CASSYEGLGDTQYF. Written as DNA, the CDR3 is TGTGCCAGCAGTTACGAGGGGCTCGGGGATACGCAGTATTTT.

V gene TRBV28 combines with J gene TRBJ1-1, with 11 bases matching TRBD1. This CDR3 comprises 14 residues. Germline values: CDR1 MDHEN, CDR2 SYDVKM. The V segment lost 8 bases and the J segment 5 bases; nucleotides outside the gene matches: 7. The CDR3: CASYGQGARTEAFF. CDR3 DNA: TGTGCCAGCTACGGACAGGGGGCGCGGACTGAAGCTTTCTTT.